A single sample is the source of the 2 T cell receptor beta chains below, sequenced in a study of Ad26.COV2.S vaccination and SARS-CoV-2 variants. Clones were sequenced by immunoSEQ multiplex PCR, and TCRdb holds only the in-frame ones, with some missing. The table includes more than 300,000 clones, about 86% detected once. Treatment described: some 19 received Ad26.COV2.S at low or high dose, single or two shots; 5 received placebo; per-sample allocation not given. Sampling was performed 63 days after the first vaccine or placebo injection. The sample here was peripheral blood, taken in a trial of Ad26.COV2.S vaccine versus placebo. The receptor set was obtained from a person aged 18-60 years who received the Ad26.COV2.S COVID-19 vaccine or a placebo.

This chain joins TRBV9 and TRBJ1-4, with 9 bases fitting TRBD1. CDR3 length: 15 amino acids. Trimming cost V 0 bases and J 4 bases; bases outside gene matches: 1. Germline loops: CDR1 SGDLS, CDR2 YYNGEE. The CDR3 loop reads CASSVGTGVNEKLFF. In DNA form, the CDR3 reads TGTGCCAGCAGCGTAGGGACAGGGGTTAATGAAAAACTGTTTTTT.

This chain links TRBV6-5 with TRBJ1-2; tentative D call: TRBD1 (5 bases). Germline lookup yields CDR1 MNHEY and CDR2 SVGAGI. The V and J ends lost 0 bases and 8 bases respectively, with 10 bases between them. CDR3 length equals 13 residues. CDR3 DNA: TGTGCCAGCAGTTACTCCAGGGAGTGGGGCTACACCTTC. The encoded protein is CASSYSREWGYTF.